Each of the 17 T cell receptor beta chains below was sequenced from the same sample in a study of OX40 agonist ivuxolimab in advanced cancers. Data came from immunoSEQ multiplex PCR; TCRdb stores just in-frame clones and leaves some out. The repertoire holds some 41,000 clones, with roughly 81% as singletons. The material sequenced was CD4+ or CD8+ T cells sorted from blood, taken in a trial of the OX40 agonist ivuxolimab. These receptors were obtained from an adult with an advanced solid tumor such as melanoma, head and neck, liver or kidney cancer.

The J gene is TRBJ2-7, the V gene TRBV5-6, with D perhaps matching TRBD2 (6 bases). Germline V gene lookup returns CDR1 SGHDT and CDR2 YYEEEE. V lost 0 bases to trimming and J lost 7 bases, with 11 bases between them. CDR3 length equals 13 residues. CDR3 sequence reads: CASSLGMGGEQYF. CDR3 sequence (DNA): TGTGCCAGCAGCTTGGGAATGGGGGGAGAGCAGTACTTC.

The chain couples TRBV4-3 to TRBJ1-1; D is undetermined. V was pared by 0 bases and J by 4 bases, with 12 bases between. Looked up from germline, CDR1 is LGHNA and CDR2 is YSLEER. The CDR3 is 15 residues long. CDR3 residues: CASSQEVGSGTEAFF. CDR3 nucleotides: TGCGCCAGCAGCCAAGAAGTAGGGTCGGGCACTGAAGCTTTCTTT.

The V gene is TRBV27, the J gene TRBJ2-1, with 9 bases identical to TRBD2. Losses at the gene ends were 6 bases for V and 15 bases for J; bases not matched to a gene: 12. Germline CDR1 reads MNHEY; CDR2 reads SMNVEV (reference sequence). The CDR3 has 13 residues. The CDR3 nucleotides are TGTGCCAGCAGCTATAGCGGGAGTGCGGAGAGGTTCTTC. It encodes CASSYSGSAERFF.

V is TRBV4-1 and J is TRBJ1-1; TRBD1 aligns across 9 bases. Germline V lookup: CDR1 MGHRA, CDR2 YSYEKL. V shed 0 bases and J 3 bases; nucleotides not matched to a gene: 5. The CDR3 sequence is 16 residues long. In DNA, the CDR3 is TGCGCCAGCAGCCAAGATGGGACAGGGATATACACTGAAGCTTTCTTT. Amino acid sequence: CASSQDGTGIYTEAFF.

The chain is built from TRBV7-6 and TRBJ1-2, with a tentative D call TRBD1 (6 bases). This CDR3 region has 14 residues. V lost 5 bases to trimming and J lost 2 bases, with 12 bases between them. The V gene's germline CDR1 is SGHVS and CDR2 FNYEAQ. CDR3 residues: CASSPGTPNYGYTF. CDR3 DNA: TGTGCCAGCAGCCCCGGGACACCGAACTATGGCTACACCTTC. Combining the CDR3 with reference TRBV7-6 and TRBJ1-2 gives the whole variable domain GAGVSQSPRYKVTKRGQDVALRCDPISGHVSLYWYRQALGQGPEFLTYFNYEAQQDKSGLPNDRFSAERPEGSISTLTIQRTEQRDSAMYRCASSPGTPNYGYTFGSGTRLTVV.

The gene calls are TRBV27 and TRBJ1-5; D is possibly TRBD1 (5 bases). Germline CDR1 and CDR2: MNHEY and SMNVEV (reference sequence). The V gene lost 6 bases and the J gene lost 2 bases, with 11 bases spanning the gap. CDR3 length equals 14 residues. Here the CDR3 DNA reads TGTGCCAGCAGCGACAGCTCGGGCAATCAGCCCCAGCATTTT. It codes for CASSDSSGNQPQHF.

This CDR3 is CASSQTIVEGQNSPLHF. CDR3 DNA: TGCGCCAGCAGCCAGACGATAGTCGAGGGGCAAAACTCACCCCTCCACTTT. The gene calls are TRBV4-3 and TRBJ1-6; D perhaps matches TRBD1 (5 bases). The CDR3 loop spans 17 amino acids. The V gene's germline CDR1 is LGHNA and CDR2 YSLEER. Trimming left V 3 bases short and J 10 bases short, with 22 bases between.

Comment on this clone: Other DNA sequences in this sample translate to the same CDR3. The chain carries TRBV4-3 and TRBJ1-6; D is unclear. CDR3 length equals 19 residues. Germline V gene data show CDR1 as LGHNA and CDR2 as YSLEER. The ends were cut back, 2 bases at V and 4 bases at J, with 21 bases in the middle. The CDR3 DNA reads TGCGCCAGCAGCCAACTTGGAGTAGGCCCCGGCCTATATAATTCACCCCTCCACTTT. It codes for CASSQLGVGPGLYNSPLHF.

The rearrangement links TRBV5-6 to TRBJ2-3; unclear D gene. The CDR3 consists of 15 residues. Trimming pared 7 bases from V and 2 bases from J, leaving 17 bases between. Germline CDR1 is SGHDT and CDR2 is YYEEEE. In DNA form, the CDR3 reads TGTGCCAGCCGGTCGGCTGGGGTACTCACAGATACGCAGTATTTT. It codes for CASRSAGVLTDTQYF. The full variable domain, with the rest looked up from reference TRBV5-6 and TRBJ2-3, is DAGVTQSPTHLIKTRGQQVTLRCSPKSGHDTVSWYQQALGQGPQFIFQYYEEEERQRGNFPDRFSGHQFPNYSSELNVNALLLGDSALYLCASRSAGVLTDTQYFGPGTRLTVL.

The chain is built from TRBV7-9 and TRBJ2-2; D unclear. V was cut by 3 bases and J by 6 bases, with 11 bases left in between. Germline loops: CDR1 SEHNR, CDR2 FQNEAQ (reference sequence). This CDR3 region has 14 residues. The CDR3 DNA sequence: TGTGCCAGCAGCTTCCCCCCTACAGCCGGGGAGCTGTTTTTT. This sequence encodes CASSFPPTAGELFF.

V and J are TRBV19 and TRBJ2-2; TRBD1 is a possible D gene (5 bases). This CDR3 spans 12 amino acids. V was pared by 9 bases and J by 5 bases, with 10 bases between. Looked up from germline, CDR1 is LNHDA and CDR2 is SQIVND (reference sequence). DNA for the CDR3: TGTGCCAGCCCTAGGGGTACCGGGGAGCTGTTTTTT. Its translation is CASPRGTGELFF.

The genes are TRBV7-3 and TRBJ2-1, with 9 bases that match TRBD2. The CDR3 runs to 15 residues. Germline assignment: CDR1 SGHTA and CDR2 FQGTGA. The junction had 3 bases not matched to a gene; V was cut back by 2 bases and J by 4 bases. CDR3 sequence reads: CASSLGSGSYNEQFF. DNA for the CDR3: TGTGCCAGCAGCTTAGGTAGCGGGAGTTACAATGAGCAGTTCTTC.

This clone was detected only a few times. CDR3 DNA: TGTGCTAGTGGTTTCCTGGAGGGCACCGGGGAGCTGTTTTTT. Protein: CASGFLEGTGELFF. V usage is TRBV12-5 and J usage is TRBJ2-2; D may be TRBD2 (6 bases). Trimming removed 3 bases at V and 4 bases at J, with 9 bases between. The V gene's germline CDR1 is LGHNT and CDR2 FRNRAP. This CDR3 is 14 amino acids long. The full variable domain, rest sourced from reference TRBV12-5 and TRBJ2-2, is DARVTQTPRHKVTEMGQEVTMRCQPILGHNTVFWYRQTMMQGLELLAYFRNRAPLDDSGMPKDRFSAEMPDATLATLKIQPSEPRDSAVYFCASGFLEGTGELFFGEGSRLTVL.

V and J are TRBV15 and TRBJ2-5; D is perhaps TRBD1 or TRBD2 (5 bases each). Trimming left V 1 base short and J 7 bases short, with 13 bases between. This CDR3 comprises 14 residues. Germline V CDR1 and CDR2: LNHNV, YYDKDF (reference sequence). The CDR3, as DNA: TGTGCCACCAGCAGAGTGGGGGATGTCTGGACCCAGTACTTC. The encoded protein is CATSRVGDVWTQYF.

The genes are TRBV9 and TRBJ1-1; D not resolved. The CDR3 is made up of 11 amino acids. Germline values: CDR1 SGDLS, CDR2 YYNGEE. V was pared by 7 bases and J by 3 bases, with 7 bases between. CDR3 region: CASGLDTEAFF. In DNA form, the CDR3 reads TGTGCCAGCGGTTTAGACACTGAAGCTTTCTTT.

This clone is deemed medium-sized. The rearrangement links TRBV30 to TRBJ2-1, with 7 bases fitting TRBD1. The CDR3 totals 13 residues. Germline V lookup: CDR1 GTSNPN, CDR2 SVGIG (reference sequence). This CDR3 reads CASDRSAYNEQFF. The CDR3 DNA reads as TGTGCTTCGGACAGGTCGGCCTACAATGAGCAGTTCTTC.

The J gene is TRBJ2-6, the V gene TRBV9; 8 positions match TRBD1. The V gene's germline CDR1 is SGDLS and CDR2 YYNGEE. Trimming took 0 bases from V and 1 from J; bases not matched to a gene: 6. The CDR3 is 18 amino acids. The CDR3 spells CASSVALDRVSGANVLTF. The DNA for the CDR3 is TGTGCCAGCAGCGTAGCCCTGGACAGGGTTTCTGGGGCCAACGTCCTGACTTTC. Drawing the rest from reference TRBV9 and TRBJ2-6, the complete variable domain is DSGVTQTPKHLITATGQRVTLRCSPRSGDLSVYWYQQSLDQGLQFLIQYYNGEERAKGNILERFSAQQFPDLHSELNLSSLELGDSALYFCASSVALDRVSGANVLTFGAGSRLTVL.